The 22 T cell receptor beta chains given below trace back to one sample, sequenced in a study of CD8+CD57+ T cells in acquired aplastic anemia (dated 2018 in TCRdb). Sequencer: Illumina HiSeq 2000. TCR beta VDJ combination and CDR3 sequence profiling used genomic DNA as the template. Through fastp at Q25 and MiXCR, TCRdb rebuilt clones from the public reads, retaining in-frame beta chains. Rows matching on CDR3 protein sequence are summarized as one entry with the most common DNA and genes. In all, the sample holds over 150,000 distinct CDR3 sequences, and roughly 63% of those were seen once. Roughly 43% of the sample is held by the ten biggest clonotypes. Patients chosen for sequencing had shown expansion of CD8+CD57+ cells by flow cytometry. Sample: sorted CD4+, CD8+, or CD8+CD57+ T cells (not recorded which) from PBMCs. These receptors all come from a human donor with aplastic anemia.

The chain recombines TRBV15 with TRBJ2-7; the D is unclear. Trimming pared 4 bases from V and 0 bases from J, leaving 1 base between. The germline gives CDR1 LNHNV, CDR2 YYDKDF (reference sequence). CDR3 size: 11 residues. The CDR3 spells CATSNSYEQYF. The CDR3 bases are TGTGCCACCAGCAACTCCTACGAGCAGTACTTC.

CDR3 DNA sequence: TGTGCCAGCAGCTTGACAGGAGTGTATCAGCCCCAGCATTTT. It translates to CASSLTGVYQPQHF. The V gene is TRBV11-3, the J gene TRBJ1-5, with a possible D match to TRBD1 (6 bases). Trimming left V 3 bases short and J 5 bases short, with 11 bases between. The CDR3 totals 14 residues. Germline V lookup: CDR1 SGHNT, CDR2 YENEEA.

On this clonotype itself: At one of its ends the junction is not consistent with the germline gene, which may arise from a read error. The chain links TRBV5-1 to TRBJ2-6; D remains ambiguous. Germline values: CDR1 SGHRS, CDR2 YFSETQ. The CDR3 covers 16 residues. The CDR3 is CAGSLYTVLRANVLTF. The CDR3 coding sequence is TGCGCCGGCAGCTTGTATACGGTGCTCAGGGCCAACGTCCTGACTTTC.

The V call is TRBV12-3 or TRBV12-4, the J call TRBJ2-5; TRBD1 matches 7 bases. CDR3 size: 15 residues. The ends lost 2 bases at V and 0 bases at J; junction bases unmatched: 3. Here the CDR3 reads CASSLNRGYQETQYF. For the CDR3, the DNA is TGTGCCAGCAGTTTAAACAGGGGATACCAAGAGACCCAGTACTTC.

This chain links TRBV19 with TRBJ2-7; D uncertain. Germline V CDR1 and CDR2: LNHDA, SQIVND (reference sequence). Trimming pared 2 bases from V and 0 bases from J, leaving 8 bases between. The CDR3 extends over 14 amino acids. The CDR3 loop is CASSISTASYEQYF. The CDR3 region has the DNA TGTGCCAGTAGTATAAGTACTGCCTCCTACGAGCAGTACTTC.

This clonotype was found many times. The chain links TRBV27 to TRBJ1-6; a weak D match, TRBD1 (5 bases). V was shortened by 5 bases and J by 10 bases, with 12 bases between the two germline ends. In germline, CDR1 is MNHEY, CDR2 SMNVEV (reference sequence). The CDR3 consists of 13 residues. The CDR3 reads CASSPGVGSPLHF. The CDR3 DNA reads TGTGCCAGCAGTCCGGGGGTCGGCTCACCCCTCCACTTT.

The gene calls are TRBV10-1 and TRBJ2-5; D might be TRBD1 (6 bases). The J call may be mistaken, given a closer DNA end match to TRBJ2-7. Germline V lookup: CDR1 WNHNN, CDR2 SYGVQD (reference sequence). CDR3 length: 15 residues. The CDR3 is CASSAMWGPYYEQYF. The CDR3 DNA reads TGCGCCAGCAGTGCGATGTGGGGGCCTTACTACGAGCAGTACTTC.

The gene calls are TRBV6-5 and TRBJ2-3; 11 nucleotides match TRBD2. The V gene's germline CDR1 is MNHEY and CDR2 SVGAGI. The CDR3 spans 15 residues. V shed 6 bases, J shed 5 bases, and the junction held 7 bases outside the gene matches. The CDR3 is CASSQASGGLDTQYF. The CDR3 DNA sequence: TGTGCCAGCAGCCAGGCTAGCGGGGGGTTAGATACGCAGTATTTT.

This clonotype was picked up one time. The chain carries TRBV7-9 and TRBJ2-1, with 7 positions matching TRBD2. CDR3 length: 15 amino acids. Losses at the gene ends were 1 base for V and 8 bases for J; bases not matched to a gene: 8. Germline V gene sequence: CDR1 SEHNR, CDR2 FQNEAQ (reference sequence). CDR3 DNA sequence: TGTGCCAGCAGCTTAGATCTGGGGGGGACGCATGAGCAGTTCTTC. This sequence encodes CASSLDLGGTHEQFF.

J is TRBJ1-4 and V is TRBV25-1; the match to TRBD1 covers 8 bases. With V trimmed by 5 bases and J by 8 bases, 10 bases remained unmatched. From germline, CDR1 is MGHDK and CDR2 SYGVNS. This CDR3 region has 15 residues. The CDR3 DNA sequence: TGTGCCAGCAGTCCAGCCAGGGGGCTTGGGGAAAAACTGTTTTTT. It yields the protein CASSPARGLGEKLFF.

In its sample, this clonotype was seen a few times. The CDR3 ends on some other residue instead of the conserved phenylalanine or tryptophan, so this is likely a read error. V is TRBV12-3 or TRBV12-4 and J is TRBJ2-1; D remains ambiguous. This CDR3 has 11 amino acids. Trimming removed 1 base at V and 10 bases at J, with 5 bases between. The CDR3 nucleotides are TGTGCCAGCAGTTTAGGCGTGGAGCAGTTCCTC. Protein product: CASSLGVEQFL.

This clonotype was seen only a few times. As DNA, the CDR3 is TGTGCCAGCTCCCAAGGAACAGGCCTCACAGATACGCAGTATTTT. Translated, it gives CASSQGTGLTDTQYF. V usage is TRBV27 and J usage is TRBJ2-3; maybe TRBD1 (5 bases). Trimming shortened V by 8 bases and J by 2 bases, and 17 bases separated the two germline ends. Germline-derived CDR1 and CDR2 are MNHEY and SMNVEV (reference sequence). The CDR3 spans 15 residues.

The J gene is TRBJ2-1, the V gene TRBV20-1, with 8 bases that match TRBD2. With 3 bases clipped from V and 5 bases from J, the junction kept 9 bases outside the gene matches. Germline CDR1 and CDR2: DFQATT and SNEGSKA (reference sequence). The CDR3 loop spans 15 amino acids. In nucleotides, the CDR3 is TGCAGTGCTAGCCCCCGACTAGCGCCAAACAATGAGCAGTTCTTC. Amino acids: CSASPRLAPNNEQFF.

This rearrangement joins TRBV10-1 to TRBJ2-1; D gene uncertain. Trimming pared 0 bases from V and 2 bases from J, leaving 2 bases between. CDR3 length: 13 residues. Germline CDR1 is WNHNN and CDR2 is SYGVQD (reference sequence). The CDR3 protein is CASSESAYNEQFF. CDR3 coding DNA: TGCGCCAGCAGTGAGTCGGCCTACAATGAGCAGTTCTTC.

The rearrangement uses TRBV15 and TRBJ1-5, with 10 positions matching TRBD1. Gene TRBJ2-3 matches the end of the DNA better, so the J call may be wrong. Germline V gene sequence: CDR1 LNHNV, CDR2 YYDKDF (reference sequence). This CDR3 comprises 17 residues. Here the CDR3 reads CATSRDGTGELNQPQYF. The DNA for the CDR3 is TGTGCCACCAGCAGAGACGGGACAGGGGAGCTCAATCAGCCCCAGTATTTT.

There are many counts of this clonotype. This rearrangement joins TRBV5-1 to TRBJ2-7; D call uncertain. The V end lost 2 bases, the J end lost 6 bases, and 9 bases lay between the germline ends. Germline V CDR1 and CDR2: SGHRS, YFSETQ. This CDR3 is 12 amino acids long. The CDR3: CASSFDGSEQYF. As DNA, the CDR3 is TGCGCCAGCAGCTTTGATGGGTCCGAGCAGTACTTC.

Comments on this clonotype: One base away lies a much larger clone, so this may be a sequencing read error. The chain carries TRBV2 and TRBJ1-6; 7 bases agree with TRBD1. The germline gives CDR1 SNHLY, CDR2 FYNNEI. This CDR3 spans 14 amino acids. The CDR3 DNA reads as TGTGCCAGCAGTGAGACAGGGCGTAATTCACCCTTCCACTTT. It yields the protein CASSETGRNSPFHF.

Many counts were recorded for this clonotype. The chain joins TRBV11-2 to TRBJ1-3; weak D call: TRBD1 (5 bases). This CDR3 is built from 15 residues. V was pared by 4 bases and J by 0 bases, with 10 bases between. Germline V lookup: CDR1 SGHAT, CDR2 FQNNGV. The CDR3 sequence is CASSSGELSGNTIYF. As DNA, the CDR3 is TGTGCCAGCAGCTCGGGGGAGCTCTCTGGAAACACCATATATTTT. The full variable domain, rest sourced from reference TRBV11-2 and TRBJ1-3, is EAGVAQSPRYKIIEKRQSVAFWCNPISGHATLYWYQQILGQGPKLLIQFQNNGVVDDSQLPKDRFSAERLKGVDSTLKIQPAKLEDSAVYLCASSSGELSGNTIYFGEGSWLTVV.

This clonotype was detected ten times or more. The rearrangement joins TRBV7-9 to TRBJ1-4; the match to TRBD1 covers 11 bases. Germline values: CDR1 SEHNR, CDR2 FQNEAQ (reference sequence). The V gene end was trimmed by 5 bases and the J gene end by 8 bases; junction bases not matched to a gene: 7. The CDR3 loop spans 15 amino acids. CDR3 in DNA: TGTGCCAGCAGCCTAGGCTGGGACAGGGGGGAAAAACTGTTTTTT. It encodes CASSLGWDRGEKLFF. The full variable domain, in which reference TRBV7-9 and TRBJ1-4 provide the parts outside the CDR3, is DTGVSQNPRHKITKRGQNVTFRCDPISEHNRLYWYRQTLGQGPEFLTYFQNEAQLEKSRLLSDRFSAERPKGSFSTLEIQRTEQGDSAMYLCASSLGWDRGEKLFFGSGTQLSVL.

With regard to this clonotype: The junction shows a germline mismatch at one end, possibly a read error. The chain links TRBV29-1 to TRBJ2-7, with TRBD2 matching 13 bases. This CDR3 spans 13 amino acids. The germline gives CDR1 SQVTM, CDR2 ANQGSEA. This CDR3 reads CSVGTSGMGEQYF. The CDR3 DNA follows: TGTAGCGTTGGGACTAGCGGGATGGGCGAGCAGTACTTC.

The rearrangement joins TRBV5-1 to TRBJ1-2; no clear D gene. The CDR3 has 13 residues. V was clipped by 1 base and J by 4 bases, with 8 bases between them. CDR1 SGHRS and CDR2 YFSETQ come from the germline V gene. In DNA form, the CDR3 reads TGCGCCAGCAGCTTGTCGTTCAGCTATGGCTACACCTTC. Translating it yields CASSLSFSYGYTF.

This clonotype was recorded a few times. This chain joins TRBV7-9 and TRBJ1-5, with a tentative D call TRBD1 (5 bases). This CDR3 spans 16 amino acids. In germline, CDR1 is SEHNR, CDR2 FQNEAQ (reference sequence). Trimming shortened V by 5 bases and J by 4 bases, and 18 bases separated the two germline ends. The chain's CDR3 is CASSLSGGGGNQPQHF. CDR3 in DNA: TGTGCCAGCAGCCTTAGTGGGGGTGGGGGGAATCAGCCCCAGCATTTT.